These 11 T cell receptor beta chains came from one sample sequenced in a study of identical twins. Each CDR3 protein gets one entry after TCRdb re-called the 5' RACE reads with MiXCR. In the table there are approximately 700,000 distinct CDR3 sequences, about 18% of which are singletons. These records were also assigned to another study, of T cells expressing NK-cell markers.

Input material: PBMCs. The source is a woman aged 18 to 35 in good health.

This clonotype was seen a few times. The chain employs TRBV7-2 and TRBJ2-1, with TRBD2 matching over 7 bases. The CDR3 covers 13 residues. Per germline, CDR1 SGHTA and CDR2 FQGNSA. With V trimmed by 1 base and J by 9 bases, 3 bases remained unmatched. CDR3 DNA: TGTGCCAGCAGCTTAGGGGGGGGGACTGAGCAGTTCTTC. Translated, it gives CASSLGGGTEQFF. Full variable domain (outside the CDR3, taken from reference TRBV7-2 and TRBJ2-1): GAGVSQSPSNKVTEKGKDVELRCDPISGHTALYWYRQSLGQGLEFLIYFQGNSAPDKSGLPSDRFSAERTGGSVSTLTIQRTQQEDSAVYLCASSLGGGTEQFFGPGTRLTVL.

The chain has TRBV10-3 and TRBJ1-2; 7 bases are a match to TRBD1. CDR3 length equals 13 residues. The J segment lost 3 bases and the V segment lost 6 bases, leaving 4 bases of the junction unmatched. CDR1 is ENHRY and CDR2 is SYGVKD in the germline V gene. CDR3 amino acids: CAIRGDRDYGYTF. The CDR3 DNA reads as TGTGCCATCAGAGGAGACAGGGACTATGGCTACACCTTC.

This clonotype has at least ten counts. The chain combines TRBV12-3 or TRBV12-4 with TRBJ2-2; 8 bases align to TRBD1. V shed 6 bases and J 5 bases; nucleotides not matched to a gene: 5. The CDR3 totals 14 residues. The CDR3 protein is CASRGQGGTGELFF. CDR3 nucleotide sequence: TGTGCCAGCAGAGGACAGGGAGGTACCGGGGAGCTGTTTTTT.

This clonotype was observed a few times. The rearrangement links TRBV5-1 to TRBJ2-3, with TRBD2 matching over 15 bases. The germline V gene has CDR1 SGHRS and CDR2 YFSETQ. V dropped 3 bases and J dropped 1; count of bases not matched to a gene: 3. CDR3 length equals 17 residues. The CDR3 region is CASSWTSGRAGTDTQYF. The CDR3 DNA reads as TGCGCCAGCAGCTGGACTAGCGGGAGGGCCGGCACAGATACGCAGTATTTT. Drawing the rest from reference TRBV5-1 and TRBJ2-3, the complete variable domain is KAGVTQTPRYLIKTRGQQVTLSCSPISGHRSVSWYQQTPGQGLQFLFEYFSETQRNKGNFPGRFSGRQFSNSRSEMNVSTLELGDSALYLCASSWTSGRAGTDTQYFGPGTRLTVL.

This chain links TRBV15 with TRBJ2-6, with 7 bases identical to TRBD1. The V segment lost 2 bases and the J segment 2 bases; nucleotides outside the gene matches: 0. The CDR3 spans 15 residues. Germline assignment: CDR1 LNHNV and CDR2 YYDKDF (reference sequence). Here the CDR3 reads CATSRTGAGANVLTF. CDR3 nucleotides: TGTGCCACCAGCAGAACAGGGGCTGGGGCCAACGTCCTGACTTTC.

This clonotype showed up just a few times. The gene calls are TRBV12-3 or TRBV12-4 and TRBJ1-6; 10 nucleotides agree with TRBD1. The V gene end was trimmed by 6 bases and the J gene end by 7 bases; junction bases not matched to a gene: 6. The CDR3 is 15 amino acids. In DNA, the CDR3 is TGTGCCAGCAGGGGACAGGGGATGAGGAATTCACCCCTCCACTTT. Translating gives CASRGQGMRNSPLHF.

This clonotype was detected a few times. The V and J genes are TRBV7-9 and TRBJ1-1; the D is unclear. Germline V gene data show CDR1 as SEHNR and CDR2 as FQNEAQ (reference sequence). The ends were cut back, 5 bases at V and 1 base at J, with 14 bases in the middle. The length of the CDR3 is 15 residues. CDR3 region: CASSPPLPKNTEAFF. CDR3 sequence (DNA): TGTGCCAGCAGCCCCCCCCTTCCGAAGAACACTGAAGCTTTCTTT.

This clonotype was recorded a few times. This chain links TRBV20-1 with TRBJ2-5; D could derive from TRBD1 or TRBD2 (5 bases each). This CDR3 has 14 residues. Germline CDR1 DFQATT, CDR2 SNEGSKA (reference sequence). The V gene lost 5 bases and the J gene lost 7 bases, with 20 bases spanning the gap. CDR3 bases: TGCAGTGCTCCGCCGGGGCCCGACTACGGGACCCAGTACTTC. Amino acid sequence: CSAPPGPDYGTQYF.

The chain uses TRBV27 and TRBJ2-2; D is unresolved. The V gene lost 4 bases and the J gene lost 7 bases, with 10 bases spanning the gap. This CDR3 has 13 amino acids. The germline CDR1 and CDR2 sequences are MNHEY and SMNVEV (reference sequence). The CDR3 DNA reads as TGTGCCAGCAGTTCGCCGGGTTTCGGGGAGCTGTTTTTT. Translation: CASSSPGFGELFF.

This chain links TRBV12-3 or TRBV12-4 with TRBJ1-2; D uncertain. The CDR3 loop spans 14 amino acids. With 8 bases removed from V and 2 bases from J, the gap between germline ends came to 15 bases. CDR3 bases: TGTGCCAGCGATTCCCAGGTTAACAACTATGGCTACACCTTC. It codes for CASDSQVNNYGYTF.

This clonotype was detected only a few times. V gene TRBV29-1 combines with J gene TRBJ2-1; 8 nucleotides line up with TRBD2. This CDR3 is 16 amino acids long. The ends lost 4 bases at V and 2 bases at J; junction bases unmatched: 10. CDR1 is SQVTM, CDR2 ANQGSEA, per germline. In nucleotides, the CDR3 is TGCAGCGTTGGCGGGGGGATCAACCGGGCCTACAATGAGCAGTTCTTC. Translation gives CSVGGGINRAYNEQFF.